The T cell receptor beta chain described here comes from a study of blood T cell repertoires in COVID-19. Germline V gene lookup returns CDR1 SGDLS and CDR2 YYNGEE. Deletions cut 4 bases from V and 0 bases from J, with 13 bases between. The CDR3 totals 15 residues. Sequenced by immunoSEQ multiplex PCR; TCRdb stores in-frame clones only, minus some. Of about 130,000 clones listed, around 83% were seen once; the top ten hold approximately 16%. Sequencing was done on a sample of peripheral blood. The sequence came from a woman aged 50 to 65 with acute or convalescent COVID-19. V and J are TRBV9 and TRBJ1-1; D is possibly TRBD1 (6 bases). CDR3 residues: CASSTRQELNTEAFF. The CDR3, as DNA: TGTGCCAGCAGCACACGACAGGAGTTGAACACTGAAGCTTTCTTT.